These 5 T cell receptor beta chains were all obtained from the same sample, sequenced in a study of human T cells and chemical hapten exposure. MiXCR, applied by TCRdb to the RACE reads, yields one record per CDR3 protein. The sample lists 300,000 to 400,000 distinct CDR3 sequences, around 6.9% occurring once. Sample time point: patch test 1, 2 weeks after DPC sensitization. Treatment in this sample: therapeutic diphenylcyclopropenone sensitization with weekly scalp DPC. This specimen consisted of whole blood, obtained in connection with sensitization to the hapten diphenylcyclopropenone (DPC). The receptors stem from a woman between 18 and 29 years old with alopecia areata. Some clones in this sample may be carry-over from other donors' samples.

This clonotype was recorded a few times. The chain recombines TRBV20-1 with TRBJ2-7; D uncertain. V lost 2 bases and J lost 0, with 14 bases in between. The length of the CDR3 is 15 residues. Germline V gene sequence: CDR1 DFQATT, CDR2 SNEGSKA (reference sequence). CDR3 amino acids: CSARSGPTFSYEQYF. The CDR3 DNA is TGCAGTGCTAGATCCGGACCCACGTTCTCCTACGAGCAGTACTTC.

This chain links TRBV18 with TRBJ2-5; D is unresolved. Trimming cost V 1 base and J 3 bases, with 3 bases left between them. CDR1 KGHSH and CDR2 LQKENI come from the germline V gene. The CDR3 contains 12 residues. In DNA form, the CDR3 reads TGTGCCAGCTCACCACAGAAAGAGACCCAGTACTTC. Amino acid sequence: CASSPQKETQYF.

The sample holds many counts of this clonotype. The chain couples TRBV9 to TRBJ1-4, with unresolved D. CDR1 is SGDLS and CDR2 is YYNGEE in the germline V gene. The CDR3 spans 15 residues. The V and J ends lost 2 bases and 0 bases respectively, with 8 bases between them. In DNA form, the CDR3 reads TGTGCCAGCAGCGTGGCGAGTGCAACTAATGAAAAACTGTTTTTT. It codes for CASSVASATNEKLFF.

The rearrangement links TRBV6-2 or TRBV6-3 to TRBJ1-1; no firm D call. Germline V gene data show CDR1 as MNHEY and CDR2 as SVGEGT. The CDR3 totals 14 residues. V was trimmed by 9 bases and J by 3 bases, leaving 17 bases between them. In DNA form, the CDR3 reads TGTGCCAGTATCGATACGGGGATACACACTGAAGCTTTCTTT. This translates into CASIDTGIHTEAFF.

There are many counts of this clonotype. This rearrangement joins TRBV27 to TRBJ2-2, with unresolved D. V was trimmed by 1 base and J by 6 bases, leaving 9 bases between them. The CDR3 covers 14 residues. CDR1 is MNHEY, CDR2 SMNVEV, per germline (reference sequence). The CDR3 coding sequence is TGTGCCAGCAGTTTATGGCAGGTTGCCGGGGAGCTGTTTTTT. It codes for CASSLWQVAGELFF.